This TCR beta chain was identified during a study of blood T cell repertoires in COVID-19. About the study: Whether acute or convalescent, the COVID-19 samples came from the United States, Italy and Spain. PBMCs, B-cell-depleted T cells, or T cells were the source of the cDNA or gDNA that made up the material.

Original processing notes: How many nucleated cells were present was estimated from reference gene primer amplification. Produced via immunoSEQ multiplex PCR; TCRdb's table is partial and in-frame only. That table supplies the V and J calls and clone size; D and trimming were determined from the DNA. The sample holds under 200,000 clones, more than 70% seen once. Trimming removed 4 bases from V and 5 bases from J; junction bases left unmatched: 7. The CDR3 is 15 amino acids. Germline V gene sequence: CDR1 LGHDT, CDR2 YNNKEL (reference sequence). Sequencing was performed on PBMCs or T cells enriched from blood (not recorded which). This TCR derives from a man aged 55-75 years who had recovered from COVID-19. This chain links TRBV3-1 (or the pseudogene TRBV3-2) with TRBJ2-2, with TRBD2 matching 7 bases. In DNA, the CDR3 is TGTGCCAGCAGCCTTTTAAGCGGGGATACCGGGGAGCTGTTTTTT. Translation: CASSLLSGDTGELFF.